Listed below are T cell receptor beta chains from one sample, sequenced in a study of shared clonotypes between healthy human individuals. Assay used: immunoSEQ multiplex PCR; TCRdb lists only in-frame clones, some missing. The sample lists 850,000 to 1,200,000 clones, about 75% occurring once. Sequencing used memory CD4+ T cells sorted from blood. All receptors come from a man younger than 35 in good health. CDR3s leave out the opening cysteine and the closing phenylalanine or tryptophan.

v_call cdr3_aa
TRBV21-1 ASSSCKIAYNPKNIQY
TRBV30 AWDVGQEANSPLH
TRBV7-8 ASSPGDRGPYGYT
TRBV11-2 ASSLLTGPSSYNEQF
TRBV6-6 ASRAITGEETQY
TRBV6-6 ASSFHDRTYEQY
TRBV2 ASVVGLTGGYT
TRBV7-2 ASSSVAGQRTDTQY
TRBV4-2 ASSQTTRTYEQY
TRBV7-9 ASSLLAQPQH
TRBV7-9 ASRSMEVNTEAF
TRBV5-1 ASSLGIGANSPLH
TRBV6-1 ASRGGAKNTEAF
TRBV6-1 ASTGWGPNSPLH
TRBV5-6 ASSLKGGSNTEAF
TRBV5-4 ASSRQARGVTGELF
TRBV28 ASSLWGQGAGEQY
TRBV7-9 ASSLKTFWGGETQY
TRBV19 ASRSSRGSYEQY
TRBV7-2 ASSQEGRIYNEQF
TRBV7-9 ASSPDRVNYEQY
TRBV30 AWRASGRPVFEQF
TRBV7-9 ASSYSPDTQY
TRBV5-1 ASSLGDFLSETQY
TRBV7-2 ASTGLAGKKGQF
TRBV11-2 ASSFSSGTIADTQY
TRBV19 ASSPGRYTEAF